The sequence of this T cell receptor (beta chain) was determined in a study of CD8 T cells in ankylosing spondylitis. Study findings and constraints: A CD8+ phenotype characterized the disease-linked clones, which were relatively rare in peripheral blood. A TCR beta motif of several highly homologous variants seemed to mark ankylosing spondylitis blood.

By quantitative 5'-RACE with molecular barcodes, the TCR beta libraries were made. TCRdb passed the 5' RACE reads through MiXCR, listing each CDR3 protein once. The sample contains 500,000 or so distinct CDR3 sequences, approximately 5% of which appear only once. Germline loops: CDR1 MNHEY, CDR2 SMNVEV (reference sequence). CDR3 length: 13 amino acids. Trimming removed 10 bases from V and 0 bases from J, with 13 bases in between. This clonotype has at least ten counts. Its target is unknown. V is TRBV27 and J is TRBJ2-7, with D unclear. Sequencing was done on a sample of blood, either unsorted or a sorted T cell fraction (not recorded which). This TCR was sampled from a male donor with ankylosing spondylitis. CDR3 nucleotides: TGTGCCAACGCGTTCTCCTACTCCTACGAGCAGTACTTC. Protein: CANAFSYSYEQYF.